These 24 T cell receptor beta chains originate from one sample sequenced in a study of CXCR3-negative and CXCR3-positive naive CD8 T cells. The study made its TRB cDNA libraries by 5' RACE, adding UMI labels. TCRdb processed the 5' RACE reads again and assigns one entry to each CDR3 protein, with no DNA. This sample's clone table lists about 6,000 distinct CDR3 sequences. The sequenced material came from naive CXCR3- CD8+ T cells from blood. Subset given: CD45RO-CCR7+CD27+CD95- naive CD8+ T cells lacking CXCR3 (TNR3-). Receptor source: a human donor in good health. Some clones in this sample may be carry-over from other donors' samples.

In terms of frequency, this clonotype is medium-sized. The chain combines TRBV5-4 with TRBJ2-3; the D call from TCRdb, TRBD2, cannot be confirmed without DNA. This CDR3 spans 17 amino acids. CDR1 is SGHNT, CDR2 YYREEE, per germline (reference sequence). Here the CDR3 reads CASSEGEDLGSADTQYF. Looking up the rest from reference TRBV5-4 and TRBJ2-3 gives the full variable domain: ETGVTQSPTHLIKTRGQQVTLRCSSQSGHNTVSWYQQALGQGPQFIFQYYREEENGRGNFPPRFSGLQFPNYSSELNVNALELDDSALYLCASSEGEDLGSADTQYFGPGTRLTVL.

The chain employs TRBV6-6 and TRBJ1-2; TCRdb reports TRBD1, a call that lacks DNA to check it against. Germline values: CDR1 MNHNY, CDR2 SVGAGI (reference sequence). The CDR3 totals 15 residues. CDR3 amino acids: CASSYPDRDGYGYTF.

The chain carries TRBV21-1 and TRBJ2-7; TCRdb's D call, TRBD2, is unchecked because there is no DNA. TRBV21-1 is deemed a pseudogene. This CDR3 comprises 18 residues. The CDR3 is CASSPPPQREGRFYEQYF.

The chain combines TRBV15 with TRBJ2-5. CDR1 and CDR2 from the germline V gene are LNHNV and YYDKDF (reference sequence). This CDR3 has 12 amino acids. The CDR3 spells CATSRGSETQYF. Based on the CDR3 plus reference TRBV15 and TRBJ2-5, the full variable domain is DAMVIQNPRYQVTQFGKPVTLSCSQTLNHNVMYWYQQKSSQAPKLLFHYYDKDFNNEADTPDNFQSRRPNTSFCFLDIRSPGLGDTAMYLCATSRGSETQYFGPGTRLLVL.

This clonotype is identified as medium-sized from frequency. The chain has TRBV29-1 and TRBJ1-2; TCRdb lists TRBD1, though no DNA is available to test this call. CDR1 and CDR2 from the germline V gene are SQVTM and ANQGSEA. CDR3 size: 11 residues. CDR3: CSVENRSGYTF.

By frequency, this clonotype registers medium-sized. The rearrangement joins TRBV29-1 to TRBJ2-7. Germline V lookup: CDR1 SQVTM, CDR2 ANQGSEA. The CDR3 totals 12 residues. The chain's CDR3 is CSVEADGHEQYF.

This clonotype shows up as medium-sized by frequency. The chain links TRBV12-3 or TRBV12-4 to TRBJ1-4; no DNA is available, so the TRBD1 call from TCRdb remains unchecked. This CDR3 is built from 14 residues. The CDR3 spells CASSHRERNEKLFF.

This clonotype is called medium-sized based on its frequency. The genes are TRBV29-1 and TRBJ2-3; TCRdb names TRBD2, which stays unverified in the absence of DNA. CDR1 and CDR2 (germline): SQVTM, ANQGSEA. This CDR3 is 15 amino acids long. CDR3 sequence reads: CSVERTSGTADTQYF.

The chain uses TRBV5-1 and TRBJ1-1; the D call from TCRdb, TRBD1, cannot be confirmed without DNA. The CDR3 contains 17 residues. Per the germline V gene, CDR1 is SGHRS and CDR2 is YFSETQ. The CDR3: CASSFLPGQTTNTEAFF. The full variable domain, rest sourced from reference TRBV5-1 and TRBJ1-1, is KAGVTQTPRYLIKTRGQQVTLSCSPISGHRSVSWYQQTPGQGLQFLFEYFSETQRNKGNFPGRFSGRQFSNSRSEMNVSTLELGDSALYLCASSFLPGQTTNTEAFFGQGTRLTVV.

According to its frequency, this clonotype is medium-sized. The CDR3 sequence is CASSLGQGEEQFF. This sequence joins TRBV5-1 and TRBJ2-1; absent DNA, TCRdb's TRBD1 call cannot be checked. Germline CDR1 and CDR2: SGHRS and YFSETQ. The CDR3 is 13 amino acids.

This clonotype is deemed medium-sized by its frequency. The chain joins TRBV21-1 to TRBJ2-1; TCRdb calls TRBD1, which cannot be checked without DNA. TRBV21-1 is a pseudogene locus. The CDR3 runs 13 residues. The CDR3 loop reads CASISRDYNEQFF.

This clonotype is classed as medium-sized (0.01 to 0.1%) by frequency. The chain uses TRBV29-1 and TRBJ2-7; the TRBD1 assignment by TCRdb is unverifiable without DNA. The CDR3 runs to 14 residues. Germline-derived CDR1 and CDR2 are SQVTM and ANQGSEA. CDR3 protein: CSVELGTQTYEQYF.

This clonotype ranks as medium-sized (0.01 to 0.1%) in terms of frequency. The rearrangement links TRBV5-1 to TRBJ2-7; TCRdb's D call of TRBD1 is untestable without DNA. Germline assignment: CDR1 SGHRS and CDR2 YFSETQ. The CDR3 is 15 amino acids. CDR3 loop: CASSPTGPDSYEQYF. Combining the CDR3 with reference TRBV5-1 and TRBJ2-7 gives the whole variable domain KAGVTQTPRYLIKTRGQQVTLSCSPISGHRSVSWYQQTPGQGLQFLFEYFSETQRNKGNFPGRFSGRQFSNSRSEMNVSTLELGDSALYLCASSPTGPDSYEQYFGPGTRLTVT.

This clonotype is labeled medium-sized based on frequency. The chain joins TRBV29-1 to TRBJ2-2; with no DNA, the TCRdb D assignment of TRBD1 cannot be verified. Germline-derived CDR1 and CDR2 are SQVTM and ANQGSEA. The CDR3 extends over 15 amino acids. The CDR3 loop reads CSVEVTGSGTGELFF.

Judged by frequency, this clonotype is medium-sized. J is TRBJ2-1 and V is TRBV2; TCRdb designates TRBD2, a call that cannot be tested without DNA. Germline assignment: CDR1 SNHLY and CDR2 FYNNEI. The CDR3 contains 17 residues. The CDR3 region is CAIPGLAGVTSYNEQFF. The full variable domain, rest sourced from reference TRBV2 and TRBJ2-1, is EPEVTQTPSHQVTQMGQEVILRCVPISNHLYFYWYRQILGQKVEFLVSFYNNEISEKSEIFDDQFSVERPDGSNFTLKIRSTKLEDSAMYFCAIPGLAGVTSYNEQFFGPGTRLTVL.

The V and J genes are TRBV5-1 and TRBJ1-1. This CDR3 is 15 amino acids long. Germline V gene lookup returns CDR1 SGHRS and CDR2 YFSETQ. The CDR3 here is CASSLEDGPNTEAFF.

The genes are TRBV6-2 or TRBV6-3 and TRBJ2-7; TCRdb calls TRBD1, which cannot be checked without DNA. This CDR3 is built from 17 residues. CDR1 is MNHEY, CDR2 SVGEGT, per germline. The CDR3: CASSYATGTGYFYEQYF.

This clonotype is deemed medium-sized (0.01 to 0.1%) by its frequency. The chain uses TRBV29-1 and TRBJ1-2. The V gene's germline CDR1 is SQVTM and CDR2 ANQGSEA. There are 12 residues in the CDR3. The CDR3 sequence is CSVEATWEGYTF.

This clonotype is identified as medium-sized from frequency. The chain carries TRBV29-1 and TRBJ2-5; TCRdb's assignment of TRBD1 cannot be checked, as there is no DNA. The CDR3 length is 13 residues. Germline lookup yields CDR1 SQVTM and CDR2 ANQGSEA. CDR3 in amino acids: CSVEGDSRETQYF.

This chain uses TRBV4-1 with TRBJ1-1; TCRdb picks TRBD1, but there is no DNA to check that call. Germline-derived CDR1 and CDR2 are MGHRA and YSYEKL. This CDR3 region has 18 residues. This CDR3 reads CASSQEGGQGKWITEAFF.

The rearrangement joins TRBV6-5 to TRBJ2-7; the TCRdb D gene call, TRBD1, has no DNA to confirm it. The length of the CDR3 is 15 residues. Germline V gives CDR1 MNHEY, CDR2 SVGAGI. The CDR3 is CASRTEGGSLYEQYF.

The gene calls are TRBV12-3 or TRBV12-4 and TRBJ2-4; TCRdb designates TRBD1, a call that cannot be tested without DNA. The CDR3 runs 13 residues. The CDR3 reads CASSLIIRGTQYF.

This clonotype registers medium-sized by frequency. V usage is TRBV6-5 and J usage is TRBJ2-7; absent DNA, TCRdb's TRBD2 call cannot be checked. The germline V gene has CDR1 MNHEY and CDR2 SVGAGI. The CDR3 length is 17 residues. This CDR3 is CASTSSPGLARTYEQYF.

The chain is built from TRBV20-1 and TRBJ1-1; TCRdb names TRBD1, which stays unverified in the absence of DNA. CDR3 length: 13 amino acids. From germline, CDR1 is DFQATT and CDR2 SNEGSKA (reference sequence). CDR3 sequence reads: CSASPGQFTEAFF.